One and the same sample provided the 24 T cell receptor beta chains below, sequenced in a study of CD8 T cells in ankylosing spondylitis. TCRdb itself ran the 5' RACE reads through MiXCR, one entry per CDR3 protein. This table has about 90,000 distinct CDR3 sequences, around 30% appearing once. The sample comprised blood, either unsorted or a sorted T cell fraction (not recorded which). The receptors come from a male donor with ankylosing spondylitis or in good health (not recorded which).

In this sample, this clonotype turned up once. V gene TRBV29-1 combines with J gene TRBJ1-1; D is perhaps TRBD1 (6 bases). V dropped 4 bases and J dropped 4 bases, with 13 bases sitting between them. From germline, CDR1 is SQVTM and CDR2 ANQGSEA. The CDR3 has 13 amino acids. The CDR3 DNA follows: TGCAGCGTTGCGCAGGGGCGTACCACTGAAGCTTTCTTT. Its translation is CSVAQGRTTEAFF.

This clonotype was seen a handful of times. The rearrangement links TRBV5-4 to TRBJ2-7, with 7 bases fitting TRBD2. The CDR3 is 15 amino acids. The V gene end was trimmed by 5 bases and the J gene end by 2 bases; junction bases not matched to a gene: 10. The germline V gene encodes CDR1 SGHNT and CDR2 YYREEE (reference sequence). For the CDR3, the DNA is TGTGCCAGCAGTCAGGTCGGGGGGTCGGCCTACGAGCAGTACGTC. This gives the protein CASSQVGGSAYEQYV.

The table lists this clonotype with a few counts. The chain joins TRBV20-1 to TRBJ2-2, with D tentatively TRBD1 or TRBD2 (5 bases each). CDR3 length: 15 residues. Trimming took 3 bases from V and 0 from J, leaving 11 bases between them. Germline V CDR1 and CDR2: DFQATT, SNEGSKA (reference sequence). CDR3 in amino acids: CSASLPGPNTGELFF. The CDR3 DNA is TGCAGTGCTAGTCTCCCGGGGCCGAACACCGGGGAGCTGTTTTTT.

V gene TRBV18 combines with J gene TRBJ1-5; 11 bases are shared with TRBD1. This CDR3 contains 15 residues. Germline CDR1 and CDR2: KGHSH and LQKENI. V trimming: 2 bases; J trimming: 5 bases; junction bases outside the gene matches: 2. CDR3: CASSPWTGGDQPQHF. DNA for the CDR3: TGTGCCAGCTCACCATGGACAGGGGGCGATCAGCCCCAGCATTTT.

The CDR3 region is CSARGPSGISVAYGYTF. CDR3 DNA: TGCAGTGCTAGAGGACCTTCCGGGATCTCCGTGGCCTATGGCTACACCTTC. This chain links TRBV20-1 with TRBJ1-2; D uncertain. Deletions cut 1 base from V and 4 bases from J, with 22 bases between. Germline CDR1 DFQATT, CDR2 SNEGSKA (reference sequence). The CDR3 runs to 17 residues.

The chain is built from TRBV6-6 and TRBJ2-7; D possibly matches TRBD1 or TRBD2 (5 bases each). V was clipped by 4 bases and J by 3 bases, with 10 bases between them. Germline CDR1 and CDR2: MNHNY and SVGAGI (reference sequence). The CDR3 has 13 residues. The CDR3 nucleotides are TGTGCCAGCAGTTTGGGACCTTACTACGAGCAGTACTTC. This encodes CASSLGPYYEQYF.

J is TRBJ2-2 and V is TRBV29-1; D is uncertain. CDR1 is SQVTM, CDR2 ANQGSEA, per germline. The CDR3 sequence is 14 residues long. CDR3 protein: CSARGDTYTGELFF. DNA of the CDR3: TGCTCGGCCCGTGGGGATACATATACCGGGGAGCTGTTTTTT.

The chain employs TRBV6-5 and TRBJ2-5; D remains ambiguous. CDR1 is MNHEY, CDR2 SVGAGI, per germline. Trimming stripped 2 bases from V and 1 base from J, with 14 bases between. The CDR3 consists of 16 residues. The CDR3 bases are TGTGCCAGCAGTTACGGAGCCCCGGGTTCCCAAGAGACCCAGTACTTC. Translation: CASSYGAPGSQETQYF.

In its sample, this clonotype was seen a few times. The V call is TRBV6-5, the J call TRBJ2-1, with D unresolved. Germline V gene lookup returns CDR1 MNHEY and CDR2 SVGAGI. Trimming shortened V by 2 bases and J by 5 bases, and 16 bases separated the two germline ends. CDR3 size: 16 residues. CDR3: CASSYRWAGEHNEQFF. The CDR3 coding sequence is TGTGCCAGCAGTTACAGGTGGGCCGGAGAGCACAATGAGCAGTTCTTC.

The chain carries TRBV2 and TRBJ2-7, with D hard to call. Trimming pared 8 bases from V and 7 bases from J, leaving 12 bases between. The CDR3 sequence is 11 residues long. The germline V gene encodes CDR1 SNHLY and CDR2 FYNNEI. CDR3 in amino acids: CASDYVGEQYV. CDR3 sequence (DNA): TGTGCCAGCGATTATGTGGGAGAGCAGTACGTC.

This clonotype was recorded at least ten times. The rearrangement uses TRBV7-9 and TRBJ1-2; D is undetermined. This CDR3 region has 12 residues. The germline CDR1 and CDR2 sequences are SEHNR and FQNEAQ (reference sequence). Trimming shortened V by 0 bases and J by 3 bases, and 2 bases separated the two germline ends. CDR3 nucleotide sequence: TGTGCCAGCAGCTTAGCAGACTATGGCTACACCTTC. Its translation is CASSLADYGYTF.

The V call is TRBV3-1, the J call TRBJ2-1; 8 bases match TRBD1. The length of the CDR3 is 15 residues. Trimming at V came to 0 bases and at J to 5 bases, leaving 3 bases not matched to a gene. The germline V gene encodes CDR1 LGHDT and CDR2 YNNKEL (reference sequence). The CDR3 protein is CASSQDWTGNNEQFF. CDR3 bases: TGTGCCAGCAGCCAAGATTGGACAGGGAACAATGAGCAGTTCTTC.

A note on this clonotype: The junction departs from germline at one end; a sequencing error may be responsible. CDR3 nucleotides: TGTGCCAGCAGCCCGTACGTAAATGACCAGTTCTTC. Protein sequence: CASSPYVNDQFF. This chain uses TRBV11-2 with TRBJ2-1; no definite D call. Germline V gives CDR1 SGHAT, CDR2 FQNNGV. CDR3 size: 12 residues.

The chain employs TRBV6-4 and TRBJ2-7; possible D gene TRBD2, 5 bases. V shed 5 bases and J shed 7 bases, with 15 bases lying between them. The CDR3 spans 13 residues. Germline V CDR1 and CDR2: MRHNA, SNTAGT. CDR3 nucleotide sequence: TGTGCCAGCAGTCGGACCGGGGTTAATGAGCAGTACGTC. Translating it yields CASSRTGVNEQYV.

The J gene is TRBJ2-7, the V gene TRBV6-5; tentative D call: TRBD2 (6 bases). The CDR3 is 11 residues long. Per the germline V gene, CDR1 is MNHEY and CDR2 is SVGAGI. V was trimmed by 9 bases and J by 1 base, leaving 7 bases between them. CDR3 region: CASRGSYEQYF. For the CDR3, the DNA is TGTGCCAGTCGGGGGTCCTACGAGCAGTACTTC.

V usage is TRBV5-1 and J usage is TRBJ2-7, with 7 positions matching TRBD1. Trimming cost V 5 bases and J 3 bases; bases outside gene matches: 14. The CDR3 is 16 amino acids. Germline CDR1 reads SGHRS; CDR2 reads YFSETQ. For the CDR3, the DNA is TGCGCCAGCAGTAAAGGAGATGGGACAGCCGGCTACGAGCAGTACTTC. Its protein product is CASSKGDGTAGYEQYF.

This clonotype was observed a handful of times. The rearrangement links TRBV10-3 to TRBJ1-2; no clear D gene. Per germline, CDR1 ENHRY and CDR2 SYGVKD. This CDR3 has 14 amino acids. The germline V and J ends were trimmed by 0 bases and 0 bases, with 5 bases remaining between them. The CDR3 sequence is CAISESGANYGYTF. The CDR3 DNA is TGTGCCATCAGTGAGTCCGGGGCTAACTATGGCTACACCTTC.

The V call is TRBV29-1, the J call TRBJ1-2; tentative D call: TRBD1 (6 bases). The V gene lost 4 bases and the J gene lost 4 bases, with 10 bases spanning the gap. Per the germline V gene, CDR1 is SQVTM and CDR2 is ANQGSEA. CDR3 length: 12 amino acids. This CDR3 reads CSVAGTPYGYTF. Written as DNA, the CDR3 is TGCAGCGTTGCCGGGACACCCTATGGCTACACCTTC.

CDR3 residues: CASRHQFWVRDRAGDTQYF. CDR3 DNA sequence: TGTGCCAGCAGGCATCAGTTTTGGGTCAGAGACAGGGCAGGAGATACGCAGTATTTT. The genes are TRBV7-8 and TRBJ2-3, with TRBD1 matching 7 bases. V was pared by 6 bases and J by 5 bases, with 23 bases of the junction left unmatched. The CDR3 has 19 amino acids. Per germline, CDR1 SGHVS and CDR2 FQNEAQ.

This clonotype was counted between two and nine times. The rearrangement joins TRBV7-9 to TRBJ2-7; no clear D. V shed 1 base and J shed 0 bases, with 16 bases lying between them. The CDR3 runs to 17 residues. The V gene's germline CDR1 is SEHNR and CDR2 FQNEAQ (reference sequence). The CDR3 nucleotides are TGTGCCAGCAGCTTAGAGTCCTGGGCTAACTTCTCCTACGAGCAGTACTTC. Translated: CASSLESWANFSYEQYF.

The chain is built from TRBV10-3 and TRBJ2-1; D gene ambiguous. Germline V lookup: CDR1 ENHRY, CDR2 SYGVKD. Trimming cost V 2 bases and J 5 bases, with 10 bases left between them. The CDR3 sequence is 14 residues long. The CDR3 DNA is TGTGCCATCAGTGAGGGCGCTCGCAACAATGAGCAGTTCTTC. Its protein is CAISEGARNNEQFF.

This clonotype was seen just once. This chain connects TRBV27 to TRBJ2-3; 8 bases are shared with TRBD1. Germline V lookup: CDR1 MNHEY, CDR2 SMNVEV (reference sequence). The junction had 10 bases not matched to a gene; V was cut back by 6 bases and J by 2 bases. The CDR3 length is 16 residues. CDR3 sequence (DNA): TGTGCCAGCAGGGGATACGGGACAGGTTCCACAGATACGCAGTATTTT. Its protein product is CASRGYGTGSTDTQYF.

The sample holds many counts of this clonotype. The chain is built from TRBV29-1 and TRBJ2-3, with TRBD1 identical over 7 bases. This CDR3 has 11 amino acids. Per the germline V gene, CDR1 is SQVTM and CDR2 is ANQGSEA. The V gene end was trimmed by 4 bases and the J gene end by 9 bases; junction bases not matched to a gene: 4. The CDR3 coding sequence is TGCAGCGTTGTCCAGACAGGGACGCAGTATTTT. Amino acids: CSVVQTGTQYF.

The J gene is TRBJ2-1, the V gene TRBV12-3 or TRBV12-4, with D unclear. The CDR3 runs to 14 residues. Trimming left V 4 bases short and J 6 bases short, with 13 bases between. For the CDR3, the DNA is TGTGCCAGCAGTTCCCCTGTTGGTCCCAATGAGCAGTTCTTC. Protein product: CASSSPVGPNEQFF.